The clone carrying this T cell receptor (beta chain) is a singleton in its sample. This CDR3 has 13 residues. V dropped 2 bases and J dropped 0 bases, with 8 bases sitting between them. Germline V CDR1 and CDR2: SQVTM, ANQGSEA. Data came from immunoSEQ multiplex PCR; TCRdb stores just in-frame clones and leaves some out. Of 100,000 to 120,000 clones in the sample, about four fifths were seen once. This record belongs to a study of blood T cell repertoires in COVID-19. The sample taken for sequencing was peripheral blood. The chain joins TRBV29-1 to TRBJ2-7; weak D call: TRBD1 (5 bases). The sequence came from a woman aged 70-85 years with acute or convalescent COVID-19. The CDR3 here is CSVETGDSYEQYF. CDR3 sequence (DNA): TGCAGCGTTGAAACAGGCGACTCCTACGAGCAGTACTTC.